Detailed here is one T cell receptor (beta chain). After extraction with the RNeasy kit, 0.5 to 1 ug of the RNA was reverse transcribed using random hexamers. Amplification of the TCR beta CDR3 was carried out by immunoSEQ multiplex PCR, which spanned a total of 54 Vbeta and 13 Jbeta segments. TCRdb reanalysed the immunoSEQ multiplex PCR reads using MiXCR and keeps one entry per CDR3 protein. The sample lists some 120,000 distinct CDR3 sequences, roughly 95% seen once, with around 0.12% in the top ten. The V end was cut by 5 bases, the J end by 7 bases, with 18 bases between. From germline, CDR1 is SEHNR and CDR2 FQNEAQ (reference sequence). This CDR3 spans 15 amino acids. The sample is drawn from a study of CD8 T cells in Susac syndrome. TCR beta sequencing covered blood CD8+ and CD4+ T cells. The CD8+ and CD4+ T cells were isolated magnetically using a negative isolation approach, whereas the TEMRA cells were enriched by FACS.

The clonotype was recovered from a human donor in good health. The chain carries TRBV7-9 and TRBJ2-1, with a possible D match to TRBD2 (5 bases). Sequencing input: CD4+ T cells from PBMCs. This CDR3 reads CASSRWTQLGNEQFF. CDR3 nucleotides: TGTGCCAGCAGCAGATGGACCCAACTAGGTAATGAGCAGTTCTTC.